Following are 4 T cell receptor beta chains from one sample sequenced in a study of T cells in localized non-small cell lung cancer. The table came from immunoSEQ multiplex PCR; TCRdb's copy has only in-frame clones and leaves some out. There are over 1,500 clones in the sample; around 22% occur only once, and around 16% lies in the top ten. The input for sequencing was normal lung tissue next to the tumor, taken before any cancer treatment. All receptors derive from a male donor aged 60 or older with stage II lung adenocarcinoma.

This rearrangement joins TRBV11-3 to TRBJ1-2; unclear D gene. CDR1 and CDR2 from the germline V gene are SGHNT and YENEEA. V lost 3 bases to trimming and J lost 4 bases, with 12 bases between them. CDR3 size: 14 residues. This CDR3 reads CASSLADSTYGYTF. Written as DNA, the CDR3 is TGTGCCAGCAGCTTGGCGGATTCCACCTATGGCTACACCTTC. Combining the CDR3 with reference TRBV11-3 and TRBJ1-2 gives the whole variable domain EAGVVQSPRYKIIEKKQPVAFWCNPISGHNTLYWYLQNLGQGPELLIRYENEEAVDDSQLPKDRFSAERLKGVDSTLKIQPAELGDSAVYLCASSLADSTYGYTFGSGTRLTVV.

Judged by abundance, this clone is medium-sized (0.01 to 0.1%). V is TRBV6-8 and J is TRBJ2-3; maybe TRBD1 (5 bases). This CDR3 is 13 amino acids long. CDR1 and CDR2 from the germline V gene are MNHGY and SAAAGT. Trimming left V 7 bases short and J 3 bases short, with 11 bases between. The CDR3: CASNSKGTDTQYF. The CDR3 DNA is TGTGCCAGCAACTCTAAGGGGACAGATACGCAGTATTTT.

This clone was seen a few times. The chain employs TRBV11-3 and TRBJ2-5, with 9 bases identical to TRBD2. The CDR3 has 14 amino acids. Per the germline V gene, CDR1 is SGHNT and CDR2 is YENEEA. Germline trimming cut 3 bases from V and 5 bases from J; bases unmatched to any gene: 4. The CDR3 nucleotides are TGTGCCAGCAGCTTCGGGACTAGCATTGAGACCCAGTACTTC. Encoded protein: CASSFGTSIETQYF.

This clone was recorded a few times. The CDR3 DNA reads TGTGCCAGCGGTGAACGGGGTATAAATTACGAGCAGTACTTC. Protein product: CASGERGINYEQYF. V and J are TRBV11-3 and TRBJ2-7; D may be TRBD2 (5 bases). The V gene's germline CDR1 is SGHNT and CDR2 YENEEA. The CDR3 sequence is 14 residues long. Trimming cost V 8 bases and J 4 bases, with 18 bases left between them.